This T cell receptor (beta chain) comes out of a study of blood T cell repertoires in COVID-19. Profiling relied on immunoSEQ multiplex PCR, and the TCRdb table lists in-frame clones only, not all of them. The table lists about 400,000 clones, roughly 87% of them singletons. This clone appeared once. The CDR3 contains 16 residues. Trimming cost V 2 bases and J 0 bases; bases outside gene matches: 5. CDR1 and CDR2 from the germline V gene are MNHEY and SVGAGI. The rearrangement uses TRBV6-5 and TRBJ2-7; TRBD1 matches at 9 bases. Source material: PBMCs or T cells enriched from blood (not recorded which). This receptor was obtained from a woman aged 40 to 55 with acute COVID-19. The CDR3 sequence: CASSYRGQGGSYEQYF. The DNA of the CDR3 is TGTGCCAGCAGTTACCGGGGACAGGGAGGCTCCTACGAGCAGTACTTC.